This T cell receptor beta chain was sequenced during a study of blood T cell repertoires in COVID-19. Across the whole study: The origin of the acute and convalescent COVID-19 samples was the United States, Italy and Spain.

As regards this clone: Distinct nucleotide sequences in the sample also encode this CDR3.

The study recruited people aged roughly 18 to 100 years across about two dozen US areas. Source study methods: How many nucleated cells were present was estimated from reference gene primer amplification. Clones were read by immunoSEQ multiplex PCR, and TCRdb kept only the in-frame ones, dropping some. That table supplies the V and J calls and clone size; D and trimming were determined from the DNA. Seen here are a few hundred thousand clones, 91% observed once, and the top ten hold more than 1%. V lost 0 bases to trimming and J lost 4 bases, with 4 bases between them. This CDR3 has 12 amino acids. CDR1 GTSNPN and CDR2 SVGIG come from the germline V gene (reference sequence).

The TCR comes from a human donor in a cohort exposed to, infected with or recovered from COVID-19 (not recorded which). The donor label of this sample is uncertain. The sequencing sample was made of PBMCs or T cells enriched from blood (not recorded which). The chain employs TRBV30 and TRBJ1-3; D gene uncertain. Here the CDR3 DNA reads TGTGCCTGGAGTGTAGCCGGAAACACCATATATTTT. Translating gives CAWSVAGNTIYF.